Presented here are 13 T cell receptor beta chains from one specimen sequenced in a study of T cell responses to AZD1222 COVID-19 vaccine (dated by TCRdb to the early 2020s). Explained via the paper, the time point label denotes: baseline before first vaccination. The meaning of the sample's treatment or condition label: meningococcal conjugate vaccine given as trial control. To prepare the library, the immunoSEQ multiplex PCR assay was applied. TCRdb limited this immuneACCESS table to in-frame rearrangements with V and J called. A share of clones is missing; checked studies link under half to unresolved V genes, and the rest is unexplained. Present in this sample are 150,000 or so clones, approximately 87% of which were seen just once. 5.5% of the sample is held by the ten biggest clonotypes. Material: peripheral blood, obtained on day 0 of MenACWY control vaccination. Receptor source: an adult in good health.

This clone was observed a handful of times. The chain carries TRBV5-6 and TRBJ1-2, with 8 bases matching TRBD1. The germline V gene has CDR1 SGHDT and CDR2 YYEEEE. This CDR3 is 15 amino acids long. The ends lost 4 bases at V and 4 bases at J; junction bases unmatched: 9. CDR3 sequence reads: CASSLTGEGPYGYTF. Here the CDR3 DNA reads TGTGCCAGCAGCCTGACAGGGGAAGGGCCCTATGGCTACACCTTC.

V usage is TRBV6-5 and J usage is TRBJ2-7; TRBD1 agrees at 10 bases. Per the germline V gene, CDR1 is MNHEY and CDR2 is SVGAGI. Germline trimming cut 2 bases from V and 5 bases from J; bases unmatched to any gene: 9. This CDR3 is built from 16 residues. CDR3 sequence (DNA): TGTGCCAGCAGTTACGTCGGGACAGGGGTTAGGCACGAGCAGTACTTC. Its translation is CASSYVGTGVRHEQYF.

The chain recombines TRBV15 with TRBJ2-6; D is uncertain. There are 15 residues in the CDR3. Germline V gene lookup returns CDR1 LNHNV and CDR2 YYDKDF (reference sequence). The V end lost 0 bases, the J end lost 2 bases, and 5 bases lay between the germline ends. The DNA of the CDR3 is TGTGCCACCAGCAGAGAACCGGCTGGGGCCAACGTCCTGACTTTC. This gives the protein CATSREPAGANVLTF.

The gene calls are TRBV6-5 and TRBJ2-6; D remains unclear. The V gene lost 6 bases and the J gene lost 0 bases, with 9 bases spanning the gap. Germline V CDR1 and CDR2: MNHEY, SVGAGI. The CDR3 runs to 15 residues. The CDR3 protein is CASSALFSGANVLTF. DNA for the CDR3: TGTGCCAGCAGCGCGTTGTTCTCTGGGGCCAACGTCCTGACTTTC.

The chain employs TRBV6-2 or TRBV6-3 and TRBJ1-6; D possibly corresponds to TRBD1 (5 bases). Between the trimmed V and J ends, which lost 6 bases and 10 bases, there was a span of 10 bases. The CDR3 contains 12 residues. From germline, CDR1 is MNHEY and CDR2 SVGEGT. CDR3 residues: CASSRQPSPLHF. CDR3 DNA sequence: TGTGCCAGCAGCAGACAGCCCTCACCCCTCCACTTT.

This sequence joins TRBV7-2 and TRBJ1-5; no definite D call. Between the trimmed V and J ends, which lost 1 base and 10 bases, there was a span of 8 bases. Germline V gives CDR1 SGHTA, CDR2 FQGNSA. CDR3 length: 12 amino acids. The CDR3 DNA sequence: TGTGCCAGCAGCTTAGTTAGTGGACCCCAGCATTTT. Protein: CASSLVSGPQHF.

The chain uses TRBV24-1 and TRBJ1-2; possible D gene TRBD1, 6 bases. Germline lookup yields CDR1 KGHDR and CDR2 SFDVKD. This CDR3 spans 15 amino acids. Trimming cost V 5 bases and J 5 bases, with 17 bases left between them. The CDR3: CATSGSTGTGYGYTF. DNA for the CDR3: TGTGCCACCAGTGGGTCGACAGGTACCGGGTATGGCTACACCTTC.

The chain uses TRBV29-1 and TRBJ1-1, with 7 bases matching TRBD1. The germline gives CDR1 SQVTM, CDR2 ANQGSEA. This CDR3 contains 15 residues. V was clipped by 4 bases and J by 0 bases; unmatched bases: 8. The CDR3 sequence: CSVGLETGVNTEAFF. CDR3 in DNA: TGCAGCGTTGGTCTTGAAACAGGGGTGAACACTGAAGCTTTCTTT.

This clone appeared a few times. This chain connects TRBV19 to TRBJ2-6, with 14 bases that match TRBD2. Germline V CDR1 and CDR2: LNHDA, SQIVND (reference sequence). This CDR3 region has 15 residues. The V and J ends lost 4 bases and 11 bases, in that order; junction bases with no gene match: 4. Here the CDR3 reads CASSTGTSGSDVLTF. CDR3 bases: TGTGCCAGTAGTACCGGGACTAGCGGGAGTGACGTCCTGACTTTC.

This chain links TRBV7-9 with TRBJ2-7; a weak D match, TRBD2 (6 bases). The ends were cut back, 4 bases at V and 5 bases at J, with 21 bases in the middle. Per germline, CDR1 SEHNR and CDR2 FQNEAQ (reference sequence). This CDR3 comprises 16 residues. The CDR3 spells CASSSLRGPGGHEQYF. The DNA for the CDR3 is TGTGCCAGCAGCTCCCTCCGGGGACCCGGGGGTCACGAGCAGTACTTC.

The chain is built from TRBV18 and TRBJ2-1; D possibly corresponds to TRBD2 (6 bases). The ends were cut back, 3 bases at V and 6 bases at J, with 15 bases in the middle. The CDR3 loop spans 15 amino acids. Germline V lookup: CDR1 KGHSH, CDR2 LQKENI. CDR3 loop: CASSPLAGPLNEQFF. The DNA of the CDR3 is TGTGCCAGCTCACCTCTCGCGGGGCCACTCAATGAGCAGTTCTTC.

V usage is TRBV2 and J usage is TRBJ1-2; D is ambiguous. V was cut by 11 bases and J by 3 bases, with 16 bases left in between. The CDR3 consists of 13 residues. The germline V gene has CDR1 SNHLY and CDR2 FYNNEI. The chain's CDR3 is CAPVSRGDYGYTF. CDR3 DNA sequence: TGTGCCCCGGTCTCGCGGGGAGACTATGGCTACACCTTC. Full variable domain (rest looked up from reference TRBV2 and TRBJ1-2): EPEVTQTPSHQVTQMGQEVILRCVPISNHLYFYWYRQILGQKVEFLVSFYNNEISEKSEIFDDQFSVERPDGSNFTLKIRSTKLEDSAMYFCAPVSRGDYGYTFGSGTRLTVV.

The J gene is TRBJ2-1, the V gene TRBV6-5, with a possible D match to TRBD1 (6 bases). The V end lost 1 base, the J end lost 6 bases, and 16 bases lay between the germline ends. The CDR3 is made up of 16 amino acids. CDR1 is MNHEY, CDR2 SVGAGI, per germline. The CDR3 bases are TGTGCCAGCAGTTACTTCGGGACAAGGGGCCGCAATGAGCAGTTCTTC. This translates into CASSYFGTRGRNEQFF.